The 11 T cell receptor beta chains in this list originate from one sample, sequenced in a study of response to subunit inactivated influenza vaccine. TCRdb re-called the RT-PCR reads with MiXCR, one entry per CDR3 protein. The data contain 700,000 to 900,000 distinct CDR3 sequences, 21% of them singletons. This specimen consisted of PBMCs from blood, obtained more than 4 days after vaccination. The receptors were gathered from a man aged 50 or older who received an inactivated influenza vaccine.

The chain joins TRBV12-3 or TRBV12-4 to TRBJ2-1; D is perhaps TRBD1 or TRBD2 (5 bases each). There are 15 residues in the CDR3. Trimming took 3 bases from V and 9 from J, leaving 18 bases between them. The CDR3 nucleotides read TGTGCCAGCAGTTTCGGGCTAATGGGGGTCGTTGAGCAGTTCTTC. It encodes CASSFGLMGVVEQFF.

This sequence joins TRBV4-3 and TRBJ2-3; unclear D gene. This CDR3 region has 14 residues. With 0 bases removed from V and 2 bases from J, the gap between germline ends came to 6 bases. Germline values: CDR1 LGHNA, CDR2 YSLEER. CDR3 in amino acids: CASSQELVTDTQYF. CDR3 coding DNA: TGCGCCAGCAGCCAAGAACTGGTCACAGATACGCAGTATTTT.

This chain connects TRBV20-1 to TRBJ2-1, with 8 bases aligning to TRBD1. Looked up from germline, CDR1 is DFQATT and CDR2 is SNEGSKA (reference sequence). Trimming at V came to 8 bases and at J to 1 base, leaving 4 bases not matched to a gene. The CDR3 has 13 residues. The CDR3 here is CSLTGASYNEQFF. CDR3 DNA: TGCAGTTTGACAGGGGCTTCCTACAATGAGCAGTTCTTC.

This clonotype was counted between two and nine times. The chain couples TRBV12-3 or TRBV12-4 to TRBJ2-4; 9 nucleotides line up with TRBD1. The junction had 2 bases not matched to a gene; V was cut back by 1 base and J by 1 base. CDR3 length: 16 amino acids. CDR3 in amino acids: CASSLGGTGAKNIQYF. CDR3 DNA: TGTGCCAGCAGTTTAGGGGGGACAGGGGCCAAAAACATTCAGTACTTC.

This clonotype was found many times. The chain has TRBV7-9 and TRBJ2-1, with D perhaps matching TRBD2 (5 bases). V lost 9 bases and J 6 bases, leaving 9 bases between the germline ends. Per germline, CDR1 SEHNR and CDR2 FQNEAQ (reference sequence). The CDR3 is 11 residues long. The DNA for the CDR3 is TGTGCCAGGGAAGAGGGCAATGAGCAGTTCTTC. As protein: CAREEGNEQFF.

This clonotype came up a few times. The chain employs TRBV9 and TRBJ1-4; unclear D gene. Per germline, CDR1 SGDLS and CDR2 YYNGEE. Trimming removed 0 bases at V and 1 base at J, with 13 bases between. CDR3 length: 17 amino acids. The CDR3 sequence is CASSVGVLGGTNEKLFF. CDR3 nucleotide sequence: TGTGCCAGCAGCGTAGGGGTCCTCGGAGGAACTAATGAAAAACTGTTTTTT.

This clonotype appeared a few times. The J gene is TRBJ2-7, the V gene TRBV7-2, with 8 positions matching TRBD2. The germline V gene has CDR1 SGHTA and CDR2 FQGNSA. The V and J ends lost 0 bases and 3 bases, in that order; junction bases with no gene match: 4. This CDR3 comprises 15 residues. CDR3 nucleotides: TGTGCCAGCAGCTTAGCGACGAGCGGGGGCTACGAGCAGTACTTC. As protein: CASSLATSGGYEQYF.

The chain combines TRBV20-1 with TRBJ2-3; 7 nucleotides match TRBD1. Germline CDR1 reads DFQATT; CDR2 reads SNEGSKA (reference sequence). The V and J ends lost 4 bases and 0 bases, in that order; junction bases with no gene match: 7. There are 15 residues in the CDR3. The CDR3 reads CSATDRALSTDTQYF. The CDR3 DNA reads as TGCAGTGCTACCGACAGGGCCCTGAGCACAGATACGCAGTATTTT.

V gene TRBV6-2 or TRBV6-3 combines with J gene TRBJ2-7; TRBD1 aligns across 8 bases. The V segment lost 0 bases and the J segment 2 bases; nucleotides outside the gene matches: 3. Per germline, CDR1 MNHEY and CDR2 SVGEGT. The CDR3 totals 15 residues. For the CDR3, the DNA is TGTGCCAGCAGTTACTCACAGGGGGGACCCTACGAGCAGTACTTC. It codes for CASSYSQGGPYEQYF.

This chain joins TRBV15 and TRBJ2-2; 11 bases match TRBD2. V shed 6 bases and J 4 bases; nucleotides not matched to a gene: 4. This CDR3 contains 15 residues. The germline CDR1 and CDR2 sequences are LNHNV and YYDKDF (reference sequence). The CDR3 DNA reads as TGTGCCACCAGACATGGGACTAGCGGCACCGGGGAGCTGTTTTTT. Its protein is CATRHGTSGTGELFF.

As to this clonotype: An end of the junction differs from the germline gene, which may be a read error. The chain carries TRBV28 and TRBJ2-3; D is possibly TRBD2 (5 bases). The CDR3 is made up of 13 amino acids. Germline lookup yields CDR1 MDHEN and CDR2 SYDVKM. CDR3 sequence: CSSSSPTRSTQYF. The CDR3 DNA follows: TGTTCCAGCAGTTCCCCTACTAGAAGCACGCAGTATTTT.